What follows are 18 T cell receptor beta chains derived from one specimen sequenced in a study of OX40 agonist ivuxolimab in advanced cancers. Library preparation employed the immunoSEQ multiplex PCR assay. The source is immuneACCESS, and TCRdb retained only in-frame sequences with V and J called. Part of the clones is not carried over; for the studies checked, unresolved V genes explain less than half of this, and the remainder is unexplained. Here the sample has more than 45,000 clones; 94% occur a single time. Around 12% of the sample rests with the top ten. The sequences come from CD4+ or CD8+ T cells sorted from blood, collected in a trial of the OX40 agonist ivuxolimab. The receptors originated from an adult with an advanced solid tumor such as melanoma, head and neck, liver or kidney cancer.

The V gene is TRBV9, the J gene TRBJ1-2; unclear D gene. The CDR3 runs to 15 residues. CDR1 is SGDLS, CDR2 YYNGEE, per germline. V lost 4 bases, J lost 1 base, and 14 bases lay in between. In DNA form, the CDR3 reads TGTGCCAGCAGCTCCTTTAGGACGGGTAACTATGGCTACACCTTC. Residues: CASSSFRTGNYGYTF. The full variable domain, in which reference TRBV9 and TRBJ1-2 provide the parts outside the CDR3, is DSGVTQTPKHLITATGQRVTLRCSPRSGDLSVYWYQQSLDQGLQFLIQYYNGEERAKGNILERFSAQQFPDLHSELNLSSLELGDSALYFCASSSFRTGNYGYTFGSGTRLTVV.

This chain connects TRBV21-1 to TRBJ2-7; TRBD1, the table's D call, was not compared with the DNA. TRBV21-1 is given as a pseudogene. This CDR3 spans 14 amino acids. CDR3 residues: CASGRDRGQHEQYF. The CDR3 DNA reads TGTGCCAGCGGCCGGGACAGGGGGCAACACGAGCAGTACTTC.

The J gene is TRBJ1-5, the V gene TRBV28, with D unclear. Trimming stripped 4 bases from V and 0 bases from J, with 4 bases between. This CDR3 has 13 amino acids. CDR1 is MDHEN, CDR2 SYDVKM, per germline. The CDR3 DNA sequence: TGTGCCAGCAGTTGGAATAGCAATCAGCCCCAGCATTTT. Amino acids: CASSWNSNQPQHF. The variable domain in full, with the rest retrieved from reference TRBV28 and TRBJ1-5, is DVKVTQSSRYLVKRTGEKVFLECVQDMDHENMFWYRQDPGLGLRLIYFSYDVKMKEKGDIPEGYSVSREKKERFSLILESASTNQTSMYLCASSWNSNQPQHFGDGTRLSIL.

This chain joins TRBV7-8 and TRBJ2-7; possibly TRBD2 for D (6 bases). V lost 1 base, J lost 3 bases, and 22 bases lay in between. The CDR3 is 18 residues long. The germline V gene encodes CDR1 SGHVS and CDR2 FQNEAQ. The CDR3 coding sequence is TGTGCCAGCAGCTTAGAGGGAGGTCTAGGGGAAATAAACTACGAGCAGTACTTC. Translation: CASSLEGGLGEINYEQYF. The whole variable domain, remainder taken from reference TRBV7-8 and TRBJ2-7, is GAGVSQSPRYKVAKRGQDVALRCDPISGHVSLFWYQQALGQGPEFLTYFQNEAQLDKSGLPSDRFFAERPEGSVSTLKIQRTQQEDSAVYLCASSLEGGLGEINYEQYFGPGTRLTVT.

The count of this clone is one. CDR3 bases: TGCGCCAGCAGCTTGACCCCACTAGCACCGGAGACCCAGTACTTC. Its translation: CASSLTPLAPETQYF. V usage is TRBV5-1 and J usage is TRBJ2-5; possibly TRBD2 for D (6 bases). The CDR3 runs to 15 residues. V gave up 1 base and J gave up 5 bases, with 15 bases separating them. Looked up from germline, CDR1 is SGHRS and CDR2 is YFSETQ.

The V gene is TRBV14, the J gene TRBJ2-3; D ambiguous. The V and J ends lost 1 base and 4 bases respectively, with 9 bases between them. CDR1 and CDR2 from the germline V gene are SGHDN and FVKESK. The length of the CDR3 is 14 residues. The CDR3 DNA is TGTGCCAGCAGCCAAGGGCTAGTTCCAGATACGCAGTATTTT. Translating gives CASSQGLVPDTQYF.

In this sample, this clone turned up a few times. V gene TRBV30 combines with J gene TRBJ2-7; D is possibly TRBD2 (6 bases). Per the germline V gene, CDR1 is GTSNPN and CDR2 is SVGIG (reference sequence). This CDR3 is 14 amino acids long. Trimming removed 5 bases from V and 0 bases from J, with 14 bases in between. CDR3 bases: TGTGCCTGGGATAGCGGAGGGAGCTCCTACGAGCAGTACTTC. This encodes CAWDSGGSSYEQYF. The whole variable domain, filled in from reference TRBV30 and TRBJ2-7, reads SQTIHQWPATLVQPVGSPLSLECTVEGTSNPNLYWYRQAAGRGLQLLFYSVGIGQISSEVPQNLSASRPQDRQFILSSKKLLLSDSGFYLCAWDSGGSSYEQYFGPGTRLTVT.

This clone was observed once. The chain joins TRBV7-2 to TRBJ2-7, with D perhaps being TRBD1 or TRBD2 (5 bases each). The CDR3 has 14 amino acids. Germline loops: CDR1 SGHTA, CDR2 FQGNSA. V gave up 8 bases and J gave up 1 base, with 15 bases separating them. CDR3 sequence: CASGWDLGSYEQYF. CDR3 nucleotides: TGTGCCAGCGGCTGGGACCTCGGGTCCTACGAGCAGTACTTC.

This chain joins TRBV14 and TRBJ1-1, with D possibly matching TRBD1 (5 bases). The CDR3 consists of 18 residues. CDR1 and CDR2 (germline): SGHDN, FVKESK. Between the trimmed V and J ends, which lost 4 bases and 6 bases, there was a span of 27 bases. The CDR3 sequence: CASSPNDLLKGRRAEAFF. The CDR3 coding sequence is TGTGCCAGCAGCCCAAACGACCTCCTGAAGGGGCGTCGAGCTGAAGCTTTCTTT.

The rearrangement links TRBV7-9 to TRBJ1-2; 7 bases match TRBD1. Germline V gene lookup returns CDR1 SEHNR and CDR2 FQNEAQ (reference sequence). V lost 5 bases to trimming and J lost 5 bases; unmatched junction nucleotides: 8. The CDR3 runs to 14 residues. The CDR3 is CASSATGSQYGYTF. As DNA, the CDR3 is TGTGCCAGCAGCGCGACAGGGTCCCAATATGGCTACACCTTC.

The J gene is TRBJ2-7, the V gene TRBV7-9, with no clear D. V shed 1 base and J shed 1 base, with 5 bases lying between them. This CDR3 has 13 residues. Germline V gene sequence: CDR1 SEHNR, CDR2 FQNEAQ (reference sequence). CDR3 in amino acids: CASSLVSSYEQYF. Here the CDR3 DNA reads TGTGCCAGCAGCTTAGTTTCATCCTACGAGCAGTACTTC.

The genes are TRBV9 and TRBJ2-2, with D perhaps assigned TRBD1 or TRBD2 (5 bases each). Trimming stripped 0 bases from V and 6 bases from J, with 6 bases between. The germline V gene has CDR1 SGDLS and CDR2 YYNGEE. The CDR3 has 13 residues. The CDR3 bases are TGTGCCAGCAGCGTAGGGGGGTCCGGGGAGCTGTTTTTT. Translated, it gives CASSVGGSGELFF.

The chain couples TRBV13 to TRBJ2-7, with D perhaps TRBD1 (6 bases). The CDR3 extends over 15 amino acids. Germline CDR1 is PRHDT and CDR2 is FYEKMQ (reference sequence). V was pared by 5 bases and J by 4 bases, with 18 bases between. The DNA for the CDR3 is TGTGCCAGCAGCCCGAAGGGACATAGTGGGTACGAGCAGTACTTC. Amino acids: CASSPKGHSGYEQYF.

The rearrangement joins TRBV19 to TRBJ2-1, with TRBD2 as a possible D gene (6 bases). V lost 7 bases, J lost 6 bases, and 22 bases lay in between. The CDR3 sequence is 16 residues long. Germline values: CDR1 LNHDA, CDR2 SQIVND (reference sequence). The CDR3 region is CASTGGIKGWVNEQFF. Written as DNA, the CDR3 is TGTGCCAGTACTGGCGGGATTAAAGGTTGGGTCAATGAGCAGTTCTTC.

The chain employs TRBV10-3 and TRBJ1-5, with 10 bases aligning to TRBD1. The CDR3 is made up of 15 amino acids. Germline loops: CDR1 ENHRY, CDR2 SYGVKD. J gave up 0 bases and V 7 bases, and 3 bases lay outside the gene matches. The CDR3 bases are TGTGCCATCAAGACAGGGGGCTATAGCAATCAGCCCCAGCATTTT. Protein: CAIKTGGYSNQPQHF.

J is TRBJ1-1 and V is TRBV19; the D is unclear. The CDR3 has 16 amino acids. Germline V gene sequence: CDR1 LNHDA, CDR2 SQIVND (reference sequence). Trimming took off 1 base at V and 0 bases at J, with 12 bases between the two ends. CDR3 nucleotides: TGTGCCAGTAGTATAGCATCGGGTCACATGAACACTGAAGCTTTCTTT. Translation: CASSIASGHMNTEAFF.

CDR3 region: CASSANHKSTGAANYGYTF. Here the CDR3 DNA reads TGCGCCAGCAGCGCTAATCATAAATCCACAGGAGCAGCCAACTATGGCTACACCTTC. The gene calls are TRBV5-1 and TRBJ1-2; TRBD1 is a possible D gene (5 bases). The CDR3 contains 19 residues. The germline CDR1 and CDR2 sequences are SGHRS and YFSETQ. V lost 4 bases, J lost 2 bases, and 27 bases lay in between.

This sequence joins TRBV5-4 and TRBJ1-3, with D perhaps matching TRBD1 (6 bases). CDR1 and CDR2 from the germline V gene are SGHNT and YYREEE (reference sequence). The CDR3 has 14 amino acids. Between the trimmed V and J ends, which lost 3 bases and 4 bases, there was a span of 11 bases. This CDR3 is CASSSTGPGNTIYF. The CDR3 region has the DNA TGTGCCAGCAGCTCCACAGGGCCAGGAAACACCATATATTTT.